Each of the 19 T cell receptor beta chains below was sequenced from the same sample in a study of T cell repertoires in cytomegalovirus infection (dated by TCRdb to the late 2010s). TCRdb records Illumina HiSeq 1500 as the sequencer. TCRdb took the public reads, trimmed them with fastp at Q25, ran MiXCR for clone calling and kept in-frame beta chains. Every CDR3 protein is listed once, alongside the most common genes and DNA of its rows. In all, the sample holds about 130,000 distinct CDR3 sequences, and approximately 8.8% of those were seen once. Clones ranked in the top ten supply over 9.5% of the sample. Sequences were obtained from PBMCs. All receptors derive from a human donor in good health (CMV status not recorded). Some clones in this sample may be carry-over from other donors' samples.

This clonotype was observed many times. V usage is TRBV19 and J usage is TRBJ2-7; D may match TRBD1 or TRBD2 (5 bases each). V was trimmed by 1 base and J by 6 bases, leaving 7 bases between them. The CDR3 spans 12 residues. The germline CDR1 and CDR2 sequences are LNHDA and SQIVND (reference sequence). CDR3 in amino acids: CASSIAGREQYF. Here the CDR3 DNA reads TGTGCCAGTAGTATAGCGGGGCGCGAGCAGTACTTC.

The genes are TRBV29-1 and TRBJ1-1; 11 positions agree with TRBD1. This CDR3 has 16 residues. The junction had 15 bases not matched to a gene; V was cut back by 8 bases and J by 4 bases. Germline V gene sequence: CDR1 SQVTM, CDR2 ANQGSEA. This chain's CDR3 is CSRRTGGAGGGTEAFF. The DNA of the CDR3 is TGCAGCAGGAGGACAGGGGGCGCAGGGGGTGGCACTGAAGCTTTCTTT.

The chain has TRBV18 and TRBJ1-2; D is perhaps TRBD1 (6 bases). The V and J ends lost 6 bases and 5 bases respectively, with 13 bases between them. This CDR3 comprises 13 residues. Germline CDR1 KGHSH, CDR2 LQKENI. The CDR3 region has the DNA TGTGCCAGCTCCGAACAGGGAACTTATGGCTACACCTTC. It codes for CASSEQGTYGYTF.

This clonotype showed up many times. The rearrangement joins TRBV20-1 to TRBJ1-2; 7 nucleotides align to TRBD1. Trimming took 4 bases from V and 4 from J; bases not matched to a gene: 9. CDR3 length: 14 amino acids. CDR1 DFQATT and CDR2 SNEGSKA come from the germline V gene (reference sequence). The DNA of the CDR3 is TGCAGTGCTATTACGGGACAGTCTGGCTATGGCTACACCTTC. This sequence encodes CSAITGQSGYGYTF.

This clonotype was seen repeatedly, ten times or more. The chain links TRBV24-1 to TRBJ2-2, with D unresolved. V was shortened by 3 bases and J by 0 bases, with 7 bases between the two germline ends. CDR3 length: 15 amino acids. Germline values: CDR1 KGHDR, CDR2 SFDVKD. CDR3: CATSDPRSNTGELFF. As DNA, the CDR3 is TGTGCCACCAGTGATCCCAGATCGAACACCGGGGAGCTGTTTTTT.

This clonotype was seen many times. This chain's CDR3 is CASSSLEGGRGEKLFF. CDR3 bases: TGTGCCAGCAGCTCCCTCGAGGGGGGGCGAGGGGAAAAACTGTTTTTT. The genes are TRBV7-8 and TRBJ1-4; perhaps TRBD1 as D (6 bases). The CDR3 sequence is 16 residues long. The germline V gene encodes CDR1 SGHVS and CDR2 FQNEAQ. V lost 4 bases and J 8 bases, leaving 20 bases between the germline ends.

In its sample, this clonotype was seen many times. The chain uses TRBV7-6 and TRBJ2-3; D is perhaps TRBD2 (7 bases). Between the trimmed V and J ends, which lost 5 bases and 2 bases, there was a span of 17 bases. The germline gives CDR1 SGHVS, CDR2 FNYEAQ. CDR3 length: 16 amino acids. This CDR3 reads CASSLGGGSLTDTQYF. CDR3 DNA sequence: TGTGCCAGCAGCCTAGGGGGGGGCTCACTCACAGATACGCAGTATTTT.

This clonotype was recorded many times. The V call is TRBV11-3, the J call TRBJ2-1; TRBD2 matches at 7 bases. The CDR3 spans 13 residues. V trimming: 5 bases; J trimming: 10 bases; junction bases outside the gene matches: 8. The germline V gene encodes CDR1 SGHNT and CDR2 YENEEA. The CDR3 bases are TGTGCCAGCAGCGGGGGGGAGCTTGGAGAGCAGTTCTTC. Residues: CASSGGELGEQFF.

This clonotype was counted at least ten times. The V and J genes are TRBV7-2 and TRBJ2-5, with unresolved D. The CDR3 runs to 12 residues. Between the trimmed V and J ends, which lost 2 bases and 4 bases, there was a span of 5 bases. CDR1 is SGHTA and CDR2 is FQGNSA in the germline V gene. This CDR3 reads CASSLILETQYF. The CDR3 DNA is TGTGCCAGCAGCTTAATTTTAGAGACCCAGTACTTC.

At least ten counts were recorded for this clonotype. V gene TRBV19 combines with J gene TRBJ2-7; 9 nucleotides align to TRBD1. V dropped 9 bases and J dropped 1; count of bases not matched to a gene: 4. Germline assignment: CDR1 LNHDA and CDR2 SQIVND (reference sequence). The CDR3 length is 13 residues. The CDR3 sequence: CASRDRGSYEQYF. The CDR3 region has the DNA TGTGCCAGCCGAGACAGGGGGTCCTACGAGCAGTACTTC.

V usage is TRBV28 and J usage is TRBJ2-2, with 11 bases matching TRBD1. The germline CDR1 and CDR2 sequences are MDHEN and SYDVKM. The ends lost 3 bases at V and 4 bases at J; junction bases unmatched: 13. The CDR3 sequence is 19 residues long. The chain's CDR3 is CASSFRTGGAYRFTGELFF. Written as DNA, the CDR3 is TGTGCCAGCAGTTTCCGGACAGGGGGCGCTTATCGATTCACCGGGGAGCTGTTTTTT.

The table lists this clonotype with many counts. CDR3 DNA: TGTGCCAGCCAACGGGACGCCAGGGAGACCCAGTACTTC. This translates into CASQRDARETQYF. The chain employs TRBV12-3 or TRBV12-4 and TRBJ2-5; the D call may be TRBD1 or TRBD2 (5 bases each). V gave up 8 bases and J gave up 5 bases, with 15 bases separating them. The CDR3 is made up of 13 amino acids.

This clonotype came up many times. The chain uses TRBV7-6 and TRBJ2-2; no definite D call. Germline CDR1 is SGHVS and CDR2 is FNYEAQ. The V end lost 0 bases, the J end lost 8 bases, and 19 bases lay between the germline ends. The CDR3 consists of 17 residues. CDR3 region: CASSLARGGATLGELFF. In DNA, the CDR3 is TGTGCCAGCAGCTTAGCGCGTGGCGGAGCGACTTTGGGGGAGCTGTTTTTT.

There are many counts of this clonotype. The chain joins TRBV29-1 to TRBJ1-2, with TRBD1 matching over 7 bases. The V gene's germline CDR1 is SQVTM and CDR2 ANQGSEA. Trimming at V came to 7 bases and at J to 6 bases, leaving 8 bases not matched to a gene. There are 12 residues in the CDR3. In DNA form, the CDR3 reads TGCAGCGGTGACAGGGTCGGAGATGGCTACACCTTC. As protein: CSGDRVGDGYTF.

This clonotype was counted ten times or more. The CDR3, as DNA: TGTGCCAGCAGCTCTGGTCCCTCCTATACGCAGTATTTT. Protein sequence: CASSSGPSYTQYF. This sequence joins TRBV7-2 and TRBJ2-3; D unresolved. Germline values: CDR1 SGHTA, CDR2 FQGNSA. This CDR3 has 13 residues. Trimming cost V 4 bases and J 7 bases, with 12 bases left between them.

At least ten counts were recorded for this clonotype. The gene calls are TRBV20-1 and TRBJ1-6, with 8 bases lining up with TRBD1. This CDR3 has 15 amino acids. Germline assignment: CDR1 DFQATT and CDR2 SNEGSKA (reference sequence). With V trimmed by 2 bases and J by 10 bases, 10 bases remained unmatched. The CDR3, as DNA: TGCAGTGCTAGAACCCTTTCAGGGGGCGAGTCACCCCTCCACTTT. Protein sequence: CSARTLSGGESPLHF.

J is TRBJ1-1 and V is TRBV5-4; D unresolved. The V gene lost 3 bases and the J gene lost 1 base, with 16 bases spanning the gap. The CDR3 is 16 residues long. CDR1 SGHNT and CDR2 YYREEE come from the germline V gene (reference sequence). The CDR3 bases are TGTGCCAGCAGCTACTCAATCCCATTGACGAACACTGAAGCTTTCTTT. Its translation: CASSYSIPLTNTEAFF.

This clonotype was detected only a few times. The chain has TRBV29-1 and TRBJ1-2; TRBD1 is a possible D gene (5 bases). Germline-derived CDR1 and CDR2 are SQVTM and ANQGSEA. The CDR3 has 11 residues. V lost 1 base and J lost 6, with 6 bases in between. The CDR3 nucleotides read TGCAGCGTTGAAGGAGGGGATGGCTACACCTTC. Translation: CSVEGGDGYTF.

This clonotype came up a few times. The V and J genes are TRBV2 and TRBJ1-2; D remains unclear. Germline lookup yields CDR1 SNHLY and CDR2 FYNNEI. The CDR3 runs 15 residues. The V end was cut by 8 bases, the J end by 0 bases, with 16 bases between. DNA for the CDR3: TGTGCCAGCTGGAGGCTCAGCTCTTCTAACTATGGCTACACCTTC. As protein: CASWRLSSSNYGYTF. Drawing the rest from reference TRBV2 and TRBJ1-2, the complete variable domain is EPEVTQTPSHQVTQMGQEVILRCVPISNHLYFYWYRQILGQKVEFLVSFYNNEISEKSEIFDDQFSVERPDGSNFTLKIRSTKLEDSAMYFCASWRLSSSNYGYTFGSGTRLTVV.